Listed here are 29 T cell receptor beta chains from one sample, sequenced in a study of CD8 T cells in Susac syndrome. Reverse transcription of about 0.5 to 1 ug RNA used random hexamers. TCRdb fed the immunoSEQ multiplex PCR reads into MiXCR, producing one record per CDR3 protein. The repertoire holds 140,000 to 150,000 distinct CDR3 sequences, roughly 94% seen once, with more than 0.065% in the top ten. Sequenced input: CD4+ T cells from PBMCs. Receptor source: a human donor in good health.

V usage is TRBV10-2 and J usage is TRBJ2-5, with D perhaps being TRBD1 or TRBD2 (5 bases each). Germline loops: CDR1 WSHSY, CDR2 SAAADI. V was shortened by 4 bases and J by 4 bases, with 10 bases between the two germline ends. The CDR3 has 13 residues. The DNA for the CDR3 is TGCGCCAGCAGTGTGGCAGGGAGAGAGACCCAGTACTTC. The encoded protein is CASSVAGRETQYF.

J is TRBJ2-2 and V is TRBV15; D possibly corresponds to TRBD2 (5 bases). CDR3 size: 14 residues. The germline gives CDR1 LNHNV, CDR2 YYDKDF (reference sequence). V was cut by 1 base and J by 6 bases, with 9 bases left in between. This CDR3 reads CATSRARRAGELFF. The CDR3 coding sequence is TGTGCCACCAGCAGAGCCCGGCGGGCCGGGGAGCTGTTTTTT.

The chain has TRBV5-4 and TRBJ1-2; no clear D. Germline V CDR1 and CDR2: SGHNT, YYREEE (reference sequence). The CDR3 has 13 amino acids. The germline V and J ends were trimmed by 4 bases and 8 bases, with 15 bases remaining between them. The DNA of the CDR3 is TGTGCCAGCAGCCCCGGGAGCCTGAACGGCTACACCTTC. This gives the protein CASSPGSLNGYTF.

The chain joins TRBV3-1 to TRBJ2-5; D is undetermined. V lost 4 bases to trimming and J lost 7 bases, with 13 bases between them. The CDR3 extends over 13 amino acids. The germline V gene has CDR1 LGHDT and CDR2 YNNKEL (reference sequence). The CDR3 bases are TGTGCCAGCAGCCGGACGGCGGAACGGACCCAGTACTTC. As protein: CASSRTAERTQYF.

This clonotype was picked up one time. The V gene is TRBV30, the J gene TRBJ2-6; no reliable D call. CDR3 length: 15 amino acids. Germline V CDR1 and CDR2: GTSNPN, SVGIG (reference sequence). For the CDR3, the DNA is TGTGCTCAGAGTCCCGAGAGCTCTGGGGCCAACGTCCTGACTTTC. This codes for CAQSPESSGANVLTF.

In this sample, this clonotype turned up a few times. CDR3 amino acids: CASSQGAEQYF. CDR3 in DNA: TGTGCCAGCAGCCAAGGCGCCGAGCAGTACTTC. The rearrangement joins TRBV14 to TRBJ2-7; no clear D. Germline V lookup: CDR1 SGHDN, CDR2 FVKESK. The CDR3 is made up of 11 amino acids. The V gene lost 1 base and the J gene lost 6 bases, with 4 bases spanning the gap.

The rearrangement uses TRBV5-1 and TRBJ2-1; 10 bases are a match to TRBD2. The length of the CDR3 is 15 residues. V gave up 1 base and J gave up 8 bases; unmatched junction bases: 6. The germline V gene encodes CDR1 SGHRS and CDR2 YFSETQ. As DNA, the CDR3 is TGCGCCAGCAGCTTGACTAGCGGGGAATTCGATGAGCAGTTCTTC. Protein sequence: CASSLTSGEFDEQFF.

The V and J genes are TRBV6-5 and TRBJ2-2; D unclear. This CDR3 has 13 residues. Deletions cut 2 bases from V and 4 bases from J, with 5 bases between. Per germline, CDR1 MNHEY and CDR2 SVGAGI. CDR3 bases: TGTGCCAGCAGTTACGAGGTCACCGGGGAGCTGTTTTTT. This sequence encodes CASSYEVTGELFF.

This clonotype has just a few counts. The CDR3 protein is CASSPSRWVETQYF. CDR3 DNA: TGTGCCAGCAGTCCTTCTCGCTGGGTTGAGACCCAGTACTTC. The chain has TRBV6-1 and TRBJ2-5, with D unresolved. The CDR3 is made up of 14 amino acids. Germline V gives CDR1 MNHNS, CDR2 SASEGT. V lost 5 bases, J lost 5 bases, and 15 bases lay in between.

The chain has TRBV29-1 and TRBJ2-1; D gene uncertain. The CDR3 contains 16 residues. The V end was cut by 0 bases, the J end by 0 bases, with 12 bases between. Germline V gives CDR1 SQVTM, CDR2 ANQGSEA. The CDR3 sequence is CSVEDPSPASYNEQFF. The DNA of the CDR3 is TGCAGCGTTGAAGACCCCTCCCCCGCCTCCTACAATGAGCAGTTCTTC.

This rearrangement joins TRBV6-4 to TRBJ2-1; the match to TRBD2 covers 10 bases. This CDR3 spans 16 amino acids. Trimming took 0 bases from V and 4 from J; bases not matched to a gene: 3. Looked up from germline, CDR1 is MRHNA and CDR2 is SNTAGT. In DNA, the CDR3 is TGTGCCAGCAGTGACTCCGCTAGCGGGGGATACAATGAGCAGTTCTTC. It specifies CASSDSASGGYNEQFF.

The rearrangement uses TRBV3-1 and TRBJ2-1; the D gene is possibly TRBD2 (6 bases). The V and J ends lost 4 bases and 7 bases respectively, with 17 bases between them. The CDR3 extends over 15 amino acids. The V gene's germline CDR1 is LGHDT and CDR2 YNNKEL (reference sequence). This CDR3 is CASSLTLARTNEQFF. In DNA, the CDR3 is TGTGCCAGCAGCCTGACCCTAGCGAGAACTAATGAGCAGTTCTTC.

The chain has TRBV20-1 and TRBJ2-7; 12 positions agree with TRBD2. Trimming took 1 base from V and 5 from J; bases not matched to a gene: 0. Germline V gene data show CDR1 as DFQATT and CDR2 as SNEGSKA (reference sequence). The CDR3 runs 13 residues. Here the CDR3 DNA reads TGCAGTGCTAGAGGACTAGCGGGAGACGAGCAGTACTTC. Translated: CSARGLAGDEQYF.

The CDR3 DNA reads TGTGCCAGCAGCTTATGGGCTAGCGGGAGGAAGGATACGCAGTATTTT. This sequence encodes CASSLWASGRKDTQYF. The genes are TRBV7-2 and TRBJ2-3; 11 bases match TRBD2. The trim removed 2 bases at V and 6 bases at J, leaving 7 bases unmatched. This CDR3 has 16 amino acids. Looked up from germline, CDR1 is SGHTA and CDR2 is FQGNSA.

The chain recombines TRBV30 with TRBJ1-2; D unresolved. Per germline, CDR1 GTSNPN and CDR2 SVGIG (reference sequence). Trimming left V 4 bases short and J 4 bases short, with 7 bases between. This CDR3 is built from 11 residues. CDR3 DNA sequence: TGTGCCTGGAAACAGCTCTATGGCTACACCTTC. Its translation: CAWKQLYGYTF.

This chain links TRBV27 with TRBJ1-5, with D possibly TRBD1 on 5 matching bases. CDR1 and CDR2 from the germline V gene are MNHEY and SMNVEV (reference sequence). The CDR3 sequence is 16 residues long. The ends were cut back, 2 bases at V and 4 bases at J, with 15 bases in the middle. CDR3 in amino acids: CASSLPSGYLNQPQHF. The CDR3 DNA is TGTGCCAGCAGTTTACCTTCAGGGTACCTGAATCAGCCCCAGCATTTT.

The chain uses TRBV7-9 and TRBJ2-2; no definite D call. Germline V gene data show CDR1 as SEHNR and CDR2 as FQNEAQ (reference sequence). V was pared by 3 bases and J by 1 base, with 3 bases between. This CDR3 comprises 13 residues. The CDR3 region is CASSLMNTGELFF. The CDR3 DNA reads TGTGCCAGCAGCTTGATGAACACCGGGGAGCTGTTTTTT.

The chain recombines TRBV4-1 with TRBJ2-1, with 7 bases matching TRBD1. The CDR3 contains 15 residues. The ends lost 4 bases at V and 6 bases at J; junction bases unmatched: 9. Per germline, CDR1 MGHRA and CDR2 YSYEKL. The CDR3 region has the DNA TGCGCCAGCAGCCTTGACAGGGCTAGACCCAATGAGCAGTTCTTC. This gives the protein CASSLDRARPNEQFF.

This clonotype was counted only a few times. The rearrangement links TRBV12-3 or TRBV12-4 to TRBJ1-2; no clear D. The CDR3 runs to 12 residues. Trimming cost V 1 base and J 7 bases, with 7 bases left between them. CDR3 sequence reads: CASSLVRVGYTF. CDR3 nucleotides: TGTGCCAGCAGTTTAGTTAGGGTTGGCTACACCTTC.

The chain links TRBV29-1 to TRBJ2-1, with TRBD1 matching over 9 bases. The J segment lost 7 bases and the V segment lost 4 bases, leaving 5 bases of the junction unmatched. CDR3 length equals 13 residues. CDR1 and CDR2 from the germline V gene are SQVTM and ANQGSEA. CDR3 in DNA: TGCAGCGTTGTACAGGGGGCGCTTAATGAGCAGTTCTTC. It encodes CSVVQGALNEQFF.

The chain uses TRBV12-3 or TRBV12-4 and TRBJ2-5; D is perhaps TRBD1 or TRBD2 (5 bases each). This CDR3 contains 15 residues. V was pared by 0 bases and J by 2 bases, with 10 bases between. CDR3: CASSLAAGSQETQYF. CDR3 sequence (DNA): TGTGCCAGCAGTTTAGCCGCAGGGAGTCAAGAGACCCAGTACTTC.

This chain links TRBV5-4 with TRBJ2-5; D is unclear. CDR3 size: 14 residues. Per the germline V gene, CDR1 is SGHNT and CDR2 is YYREEE (reference sequence). Trimming cost V 0 bases and J 2 bases, with 8 bases left between them. The CDR3 sequence: CASSLGLTQETQYF. The CDR3 DNA sequence: TGTGCCAGCAGCTTGGGACTGACACAAGAGACCCAGTACTTC.

This clonotype was recorded only once. The chain employs TRBV4-2 and TRBJ1-5; the D gene is possibly TRBD1 (5 bases). Germline CDR1 LGHNA, CDR2 YNFKEQ. Trimming stripped 4 bases from V and 2 bases from J, with 12 bases between. The CDR3 is 15 amino acids. In DNA form, the CDR3 reads TGTGCCAGCAGCCGGGACTGGAGGGGCAATCAGCCCCAGCATTTT. Amino acid sequence: CASSRDWRGNQPQHF.

This chain joins TRBV15 and TRBJ1-2; tentative D call: TRBD1 (5 bases). The CDR3 has 12 residues. V lost 4 bases and J 5 bases, leaving 8 bases between the germline ends. Germline V gene sequence: CDR1 LNHNV, CDR2 YYDKDF (reference sequence). The CDR3 DNA reads as TGTGCCACCAGCACTAGACAGTATGGCTACACCTTC. Protein product: CATSTRQYGYTF.

V and J are TRBV18 and TRBJ2-5; maybe TRBD2 (6 bases). From germline, CDR1 is KGHSH and CDR2 LQKENI. The V and J ends lost 5 bases and 5 bases respectively, with 15 bases between them. This CDR3 has 14 amino acids. The CDR3 protein is CASSVEGRRETQYF. CDR3 DNA sequence: TGTGCCAGCTCAGTGGAGGGCCGCCGCGAGACCCAGTACTTC.

This sequence joins TRBV12-3 or TRBV12-4 and TRBJ2-1; D unresolved. This CDR3 is 13 amino acids long. V dropped 7 bases and J dropped 5 bases, with 12 bases sitting between them. CDR3 DNA: TGTGCCAGCACGGGCCCTCGGGACAATGAGCAGTTCTTC. Amino acid sequence: CASTGPRDNEQFF.

The rearrangement links TRBV30 to TRBJ2-5, with D unclear. The V gene lost 4 bases and the J gene lost 7 bases, with 19 bases spanning the gap. Germline CDR1 and CDR2: GTSNPN and SVGIG (reference sequence). The CDR3 contains 14 residues. The CDR3 nucleotides read TGTGCCTGGACCTACGGACCTTACCTGGGGACCCAGTACTTC. Encoded protein: CAWTYGPYLGTQYF.

The rearrangement uses TRBV27 and TRBJ2-3, with a possible D match to TRBD2 (5 bases). V was pared by 0 bases and J by 0 bases, with 10 bases between. The germline gives CDR1 MNHEY, CDR2 SMNVEV (reference sequence). The CDR3 has 16 amino acids. The CDR3 coding sequence is TGTGCCAGCAGTTTATCGAGACTATCTAGCACAGATACGCAGTATTTT. This translates into CASSLSRLSSTDTQYF.

V usage is TRBV3-1 and J usage is TRBJ1-2; 11 nucleotides agree with TRBD1. CDR3 length equals 16 residues. Germline-derived CDR1 and CDR2 are LGHDT and YNNKEL (reference sequence). With V trimmed by 1 base and J by 5 bases, 6 bases remained unmatched. For the CDR3, the DNA is TGTGCCAGCAGCCAAGCCCTTGGGACAGGGGGATATGGCTACACCTTC. Protein product: CASSQALGTGGYGYTF. The full variable domain, in which reference TRBV3-1 and TRBJ1-2 provide the parts outside the CDR3, is DTAVSQTPKYLVTQMGNDKSIKCEQNLGHDTMYWYKQDSKKFLKIMFSYNNKELIINETVPNRFSPKSPDKAHLNLHINSLELGDSAVYFCASSQALGTGGYGYTFGSGTRLTVV.